This T cell receptor beta chain was captured by sequencing in a study of T cells in Graves' hyperthyroidism and ophthalmopathy. Stable hyperthyroidism: no ophthalmopathy progression over 18 months of follow-up. The hyperthyroidism was newly diagnosed and had lasted under 2 months; the patients were aged 18 to 65. Trimming took 5 bases from V and 3 from J, leaving 13 bases between them. CDR3 length equals 14 residues. Germline CDR1 reads MNHNY; CDR2 reads SVGAGI (reference sequence). The TCR beta CDR3 regions underwent amplification using RNA transcripts as the source. HTBI primers were employed in a first-round RT-PCR of the TCR CDR3. MiXCR, run by TCRdb on the multiplex PCR reads, gives a single entry per CDR3 protein. The sample yields about 96,000 distinct CDR3 sequences, over 50% seen once. This clonotype was counted at least ten times. Its antigen is undetermined. Study-level results: Most expanded thyroid clonotypes above 0.001 also appeared in blood.

The specimen was blood. The V call is TRBV6-6, the J call TRBJ1-1; D is undetermined. The TCR originated in a middle-aged woman with Graves' hyperthyroidism. The CDR3 DNA reads as TGTGCCAGCAGTAAAGGAAGGGTAGACACTGAAGCTTTCTTT. It yields the protein CASSKGRVDTEAFF.